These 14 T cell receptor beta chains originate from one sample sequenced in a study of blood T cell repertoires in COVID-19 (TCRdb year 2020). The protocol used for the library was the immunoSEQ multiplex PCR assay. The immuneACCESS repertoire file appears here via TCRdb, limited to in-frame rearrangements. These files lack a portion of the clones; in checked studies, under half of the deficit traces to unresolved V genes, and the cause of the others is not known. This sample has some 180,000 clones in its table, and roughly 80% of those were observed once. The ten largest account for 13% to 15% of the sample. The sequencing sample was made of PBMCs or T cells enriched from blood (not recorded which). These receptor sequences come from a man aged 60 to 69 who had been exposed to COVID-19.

Here the CDR3 DNA reads TGTGCCAGCAGCTTACTCGGGGGGGGGTACAATGAGCAGTTCTTC. Residues: CASSLLGGGYNEQFF. The chain links TRBV7-8 to TRBJ2-1; 8 positions agree with TRBD2. V dropped 2 bases and J dropped 4; count of bases not matched to a gene: 4. Germline CDR1 and CDR2: SGHVS and FQNEAQ. The CDR3 consists of 15 residues.

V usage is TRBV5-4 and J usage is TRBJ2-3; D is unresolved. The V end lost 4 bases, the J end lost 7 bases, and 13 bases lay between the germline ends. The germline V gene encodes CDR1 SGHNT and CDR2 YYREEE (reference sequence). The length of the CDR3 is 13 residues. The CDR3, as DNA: TGTGCCAGCAGCAACTGGAGCCATCATACGCAGTATTTT. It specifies CASSNWSHHTQYF.

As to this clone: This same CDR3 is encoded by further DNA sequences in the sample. The CDR3 is CASSQADSQETQYF. Written as DNA, the CDR3 is TGCGCCAGCAGCCAAGCTGACAGCCAAGAGACCCAGTACTTC. The V gene is TRBV4-1, the J gene TRBJ2-5; perhaps TRBD1 as D (5 bases). CDR1 and CDR2 (germline): MGHRA, YSYEKL. Trimming cost V 1 base and J 1 base, with 7 bases left between them. CDR3 length: 14 amino acids.

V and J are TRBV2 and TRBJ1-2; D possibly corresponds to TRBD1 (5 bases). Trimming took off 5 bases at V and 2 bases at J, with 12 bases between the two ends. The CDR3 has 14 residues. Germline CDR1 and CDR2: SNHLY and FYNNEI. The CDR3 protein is CASSHDRENYGYTF. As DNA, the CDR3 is TGTGCCAGCAGTCACGACAGAGAGAACTATGGCTACACCTTC.

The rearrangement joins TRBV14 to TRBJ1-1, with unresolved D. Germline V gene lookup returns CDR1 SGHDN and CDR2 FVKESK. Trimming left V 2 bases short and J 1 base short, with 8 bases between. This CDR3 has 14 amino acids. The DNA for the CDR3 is TGTGCCAGCAGCCAACGCGCGGGGAACACTGAAGCTTTCTTT. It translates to CASSQRAGNTEAFF.

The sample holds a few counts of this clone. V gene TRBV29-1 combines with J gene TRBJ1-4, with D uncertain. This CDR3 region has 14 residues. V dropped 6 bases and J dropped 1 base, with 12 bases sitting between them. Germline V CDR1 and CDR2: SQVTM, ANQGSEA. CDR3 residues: CSVSERGTNEKLFF. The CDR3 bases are TGCAGCGTAAGCGAGCGTGGAACTAATGAAAAACTGTTTTTT. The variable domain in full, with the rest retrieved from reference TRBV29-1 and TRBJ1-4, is SAVISQKPSRDICQRGTSLTIQCQVDSQVTMMFWYRQQPGQSLTLIATANQGSEATYESGFVIDKFPISRPNLTFSTLTVSNMSPEDSSIYLCSVSERGTNEKLFFGSGTQLSVL.

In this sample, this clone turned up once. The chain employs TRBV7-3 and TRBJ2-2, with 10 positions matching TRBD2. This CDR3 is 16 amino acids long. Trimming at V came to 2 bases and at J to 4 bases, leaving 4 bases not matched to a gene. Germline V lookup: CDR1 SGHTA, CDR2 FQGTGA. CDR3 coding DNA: TGTGCCAGCAGCTTAGGTCTAGCGGGAGCCACCGGGGAGCTGTTTTTT. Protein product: CASSLGLAGATGELFF.

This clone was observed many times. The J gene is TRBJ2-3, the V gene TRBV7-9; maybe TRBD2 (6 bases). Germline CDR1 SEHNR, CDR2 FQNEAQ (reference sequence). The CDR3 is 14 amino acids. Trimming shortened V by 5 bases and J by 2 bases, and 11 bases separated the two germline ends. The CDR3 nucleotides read TGTGCCAGCAGCCCCGGGGGAAACACAGATACGCAGTATTTT. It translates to CASSPGGNTDTQYF.

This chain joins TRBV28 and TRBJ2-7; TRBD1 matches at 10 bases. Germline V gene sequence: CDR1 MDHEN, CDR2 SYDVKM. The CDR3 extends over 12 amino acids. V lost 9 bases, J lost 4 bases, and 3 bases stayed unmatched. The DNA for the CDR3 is TGTGCCAGTGGGACAGGGGTATACGAGCAGTACTTC. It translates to CASGTGVYEQYF.

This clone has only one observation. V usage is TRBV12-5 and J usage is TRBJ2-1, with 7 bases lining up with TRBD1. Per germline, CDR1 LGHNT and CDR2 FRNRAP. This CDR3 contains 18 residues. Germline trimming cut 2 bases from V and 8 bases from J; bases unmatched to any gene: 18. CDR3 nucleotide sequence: TGTGCTAGTGGTTTGACCCCGGGACAGCCAGTCGCCGGGGATGAGCAGTTCTTC. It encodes CASGLTPGQPVAGDEQFF.

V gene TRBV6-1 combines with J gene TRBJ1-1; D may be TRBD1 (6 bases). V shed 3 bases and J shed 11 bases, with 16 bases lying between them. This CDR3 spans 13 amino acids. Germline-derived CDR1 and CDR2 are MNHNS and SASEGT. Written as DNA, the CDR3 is TGTGCCAGCAGTGACACCACAGGGATACGGGCTTTCTTT. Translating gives CASSDTTGIRAFF.

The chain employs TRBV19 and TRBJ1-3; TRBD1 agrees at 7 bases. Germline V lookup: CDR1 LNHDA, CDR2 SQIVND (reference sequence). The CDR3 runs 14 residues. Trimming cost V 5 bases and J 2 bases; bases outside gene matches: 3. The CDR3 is CASSEQGPGNTIYF. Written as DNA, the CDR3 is TGTGCCAGTAGTGAACAGGGGCCTGGAAACACCATATATTTT. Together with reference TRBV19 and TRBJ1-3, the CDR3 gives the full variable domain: DGGITQSPKYLFRKEGQNVTLSCEQNLNHDAMYWYRQDPGQGLRLIYYSQIVNDFQKGDIAEGYSVSREKKESFPLTVTSAQKNPTAFYLCASSEQGPGNTIYFGEGSWLTVV.

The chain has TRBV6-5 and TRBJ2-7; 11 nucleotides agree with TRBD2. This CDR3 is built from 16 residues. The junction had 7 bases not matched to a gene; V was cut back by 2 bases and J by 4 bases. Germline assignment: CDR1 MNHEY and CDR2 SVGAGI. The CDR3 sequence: CASSYTLLAGEYEQYF. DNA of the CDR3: TGTGCCAGCAGTTACACATTACTAGCGGGAGAGTACGAGCAGTACTTC.

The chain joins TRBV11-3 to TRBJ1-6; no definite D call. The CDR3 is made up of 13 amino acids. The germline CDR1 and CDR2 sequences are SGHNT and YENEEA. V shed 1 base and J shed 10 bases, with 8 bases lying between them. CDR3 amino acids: CASSLGQASPLHF. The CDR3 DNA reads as TGTGCCAGCAGCTTAGGGCAGGCATCACCCCTCCACTTT.